One sample yielded the 15 T cell receptor beta chains listed below, sequenced in a study of PD-1 blockade in classical Hodgkin lymphoma. Following autologous stem cell transplantation, relapse occurred in every patient, and exposure to brentuximab vedotin varied. Clones were read by immunoSEQ multiplex PCR, and TCRdb kept only the in-frame ones, dropping some. The sample has tens of thousands of clones; roughly 85% are singletons. Sample: peripheral blood mononuclear cells (PBMCs), taken before the second cycle of nivolumab. Every receptor here comes from a human donor with classical Hodgkin lymphoma.

The rearrangement joins TRBV7-9 to TRBJ1-2; D might be TRBD1 (5 bases). The CDR3 extends over 15 amino acids. V dropped 5 bases and J dropped 4 bases, with 17 bases sitting between them. The germline V gene encodes CDR1 SEHNR and CDR2 FQNEAQ (reference sequence). DNA for the CDR3: TGTGCCAGCAGCCCCCCCGGGGGGGTGGGCTATGGCTACACCTTC. Residues: CASSPPGGVGYGYTF.

The V and J genes are TRBV4-2 and TRBJ1-3; D is ambiguous. The CDR3 has 14 amino acids. The V gene's germline CDR1 is LGHNA and CDR2 YNFKEQ. Deletions cut 0 bases from V and 6 bases from J, with 9 bases between. CDR3 sequence reads: CASSQERVSNTIYF. DNA of the CDR3: TGTGCCAGCAGCCAAGAGAGGGTTTCAAACACCATATATTTT.

This clone was seen a handful of times. The chain recombines TRBV27 with TRBJ2-2, with unresolved D. This CDR3 region has 14 residues. Between the trimmed V and J ends, which lost 5 bases and 1 base, there was a span of 8 bases. Germline V lookup: CDR1 MNHEY, CDR2 SMNVEV (reference sequence). The chain's CDR3 is CASSPAGNTGELFF. The CDR3 DNA follows: TGTGCCAGCAGTCCGGCTGGGAACACCGGGGAGCTGTTTTTT.

The CDR3 DNA follows: TGTGCCAGCAGCGGACGCCGGGACGAGCAGTTCTTC. Translated: CASSGRRDEQFF. The rearrangement links TRBV5-4 to TRBJ2-1, with D perhaps being TRBD1 or TRBD2 (5 bases each). V shed 4 bases and J shed 10 bases, with 12 bases lying between them. The CDR3 runs to 12 residues. Germline values: CDR1 SGHNT, CDR2 YYREEE (reference sequence).

This chain links TRBV5-5 with TRBJ1-1; D remains ambiguous. This CDR3 is built from 15 residues. CDR1 and CDR2 (germline): SGHKS, YYEKEE (reference sequence). The V end was cut by 6 bases, the J end by 5 bases, with 20 bases between. This chain's CDR3 is CASTLLDPPGTEAFF. The DNA for the CDR3 is TGTGCCAGCACCTTACTAGACCCTCCGGGAACTGAAGCTTTCTTT.

V and J are TRBV5-6 and TRBJ2-4; 8 positions agree with TRBD1. The length of the CDR3 is 16 residues. V shed 0 bases, J shed 5 bases, and the junction held 7 bases outside the gene matches. Per the germline V gene, CDR1 is SGHDT and CDR2 is YYEEEE. Here the CDR3 DNA reads TGTGCCAGCAGCTTGGCCCTTGGACAGGGCCAAAACATTCAGTACTTC. Encoded protein: CASSLALGQGQNIQYF.

CDR3 nucleotides: TGCGCCAGCAGCTCCAGTAACACCGGGGAGCTGTTTTTT. Translated: CASSSSNTGELFF. The chain is built from TRBV5-1 and TRBJ2-2; unclear D gene. The CDR3 runs to 13 residues. The ends were cut back, 3 bases at V and 2 bases at J, with 5 bases in the middle. Germline CDR1 SGHRS, CDR2 YFSETQ.

The chain links TRBV19 to TRBJ1-1, with TRBD1 as a possible D gene (6 bases). This CDR3 contains 13 residues. CDR1 and CDR2 from the germline V gene are LNHDA and SQIVND (reference sequence). The germline V and J ends were trimmed by 6 bases and 1 base, with 9 bases remaining between them. CDR3 sequence reads: CASSRDKNTEAFF. Written as DNA, the CDR3 is TGTGCCAGTAGCCGGGACAAGAACACTGAAGCTTTCTTT. Combining the CDR3 with reference TRBV19 and TRBJ1-1 gives the whole variable domain DGGITQSPKYLFRKEGQNVTLSCEQNLNHDAMYWYRQDPGQGLRLIYYSQIVNDFQKGDIAEGYSVSREKKESFPLTVTSAQKNPTAFYLCASSRDKNTEAFFGQGTRLTVV.

This chain links TRBV5-1 with TRBJ2-1; D is ambiguous. The CDR3 contains 13 residues. Trimming stripped 4 bases from V and 7 bases from J, with 12 bases between. The germline V gene encodes CDR1 SGHRS and CDR2 YFSETQ. The CDR3 is CASSQARLNEQFF. The CDR3 nucleotides are TGCGCCAGCAGCCAGGCGCGCTTGAATGAGCAGTTCTTC.

This sequence joins TRBV6-1 and TRBJ2-3; 12 nucleotides agree with TRBD1. Per germline, CDR1 MNHNS and CDR2 SASEGT. This CDR3 comprises 16 residues. The V gene end was trimmed by 4 bases and the J gene end by 5 bases; junction bases not matched to a gene: 7. CDR3 nucleotides: TGTGCCAGCAGTGCCTTGGGGACAGGGGGCTTAGATACGCAGTATTTT. This sequence encodes CASSALGTGGLDTQYF.

V gene TRBV30 combines with J gene TRBJ1-1; 7 bases fit TRBD1. The germline V gene has CDR1 GTSNPN and CDR2 SVGIG (reference sequence). The CDR3 length is 12 residues. After removal of 3 bases from V and 7 bases from J, the junction contained 5 bases not matched to a gene. This CDR3 is CAWSHGQVEAFF. The CDR3, as DNA: TGTGCCTGGAGCCATGGACAGGTTGAAGCTTTCTTT.

This clone has more than one count but fewer than ten. CDR3 sequence: CASSPGTSRSYEQYF. The CDR3 nucleotides read TGTGCCAGTAGTCCAGGGACTAGCAGGTCCTACGAGCAGTACTTC. The genes are TRBV19 and TRBJ2-7; 9 nucleotides line up with TRBD2. CDR1 and CDR2 (germline): LNHDA, SQIVND (reference sequence). The length of the CDR3 is 15 residues. Trimming removed 5 bases from V and 1 base from J; junction bases left unmatched: 6. The variable domain in full, completed from reference TRBV19 and TRBJ2-7, reads DGGITQSPKYLFRKEGQNVTLSCEQNLNHDAMYWYRQDPGQGLRLIYYSQIVNDFQKGDIAEGYSVSREKKESFPLTVTSAQKNPTAFYLCASSPGTSRSYEQYFGPGTRLTVT.

A note on this clone: This could be a read error, since a much larger clone is one nucleotide away. V is TRBV5-5 and J is TRBJ2-7; the D is unclear. Germline loops: CDR1 SGHKS, CDR2 YYEKEE (reference sequence). This CDR3 spans 12 amino acids. Trimming removed 3 bases at V and 1 base at J, with 5 bases between. The CDR3 loop is CASSSTSYEQYF. DNA for the CDR3: TGTGCCAGCAGCTCTACATCCTACGAGCAGTACTTC.

This chain connects TRBV6-5 to TRBJ1-1, with TRBD1 matching over 7 bases. The V and J ends lost 6 bases and 8 bases, in that order; junction bases with no gene match: 3. Germline lookup yields CDR1 MNHEY and CDR2 SVGAGI. The CDR3 contains 11 residues. The CDR3 spells CASRAGGEAFF. The CDR3 region has the DNA TGTGCCAGCAGGGCAGGGGGGGAAGCTTTCTTT.

This clone was recorded once. V is TRBV7-6 and J is TRBJ1-1; D might be TRBD1 (5 bases). Germline V gene sequence: CDR1 SGHVS, CDR2 FNYEAQ. CDR3 length equals 16 residues. Trimming removed 4 bases from V and 4 bases from J, with 19 bases in between. CDR3 nucleotide sequence: TGTGCCAGCAGCTCATCGGGACGGGCTGAGGGCACTGAAGCTTTCTTT. Residues: CASSSSGRAEGTEAFF.